Sequencing of this T cell receptor beta chain was carried out in a study of T cell responses to AZD1222 COVID-19 vaccine. Some clones are missing from TCRdb's copy, which holds only in-frame ones; the method was immunoSEQ multiplex PCR. The sample has approximately 210,000 clones; roughly 94% are singletons. Trimming removed 5 bases from V and 4 bases from J; junction bases left unmatched: 4. This CDR3 has 13 residues. Germline CDR1 and CDR2: ENHRY and SYGVKD. The study's findings and limits: Most donors were white British, females outnumbered males, and clonal diversity was possibly underestimated.

This clone has only one observation. Its antigen is unknown. Sample: peripheral blood, taken 28 days after the second dose of the MenACWY control vaccine. The sequence was obtained from an adult who received the MenACWY meningococcal vaccine as a control. This sequence joins TRBV10-3 and TRBJ1-1; 7 nucleotides match TRBD1. The DNA for the CDR3 is TGTGCCATCAGTCCAGGGACAGCCACTGAAGCTTTCTTT. This gives the protein CAISPGTATEAFF.